This T cell receptor beta chain appears in the sequencing data of a study of T cell responses to AZD1222 COVID-19 vaccine (TCRdb year 2021). Regarding the complete study: AZD1222 recipients given second doses at about 4 weeks or at about 12 weeks were pooled, since spike-specific TCR depth and breadth were not found to differ between the two schedules. TCR sequencing was performed for 230 to 250 trial participants, of whom roughly 200 were given two doses of AZD1222 and about 25 were given two doses of MenACWY control vaccine. Trial participants were enrolled by age into subgroups of 18-55, 56-69 and 70-plus years, and around 150, 29 and 61 TCR-sequenced participants, respectively, were included in these subgroups.

The CDR3 regions of human TCRbeta chains were analyzed by immunosequencing. Per the original workflow: Repertoire TCRs were checked for matches against a reference library of SARS-CoV-2-specific TCRs that had been generated using the MIRA antigen-specificity platform. Breadth was defined as the fraction of unique TCRs that were SARS-CoV-2-associated, and depth was defined as the fraction of total T cells that were SARS-CoV-2-associated. Using the MIRA data, each spike-specific TCR was mapped to the spike region that the TCR reacts to and placed in a CD4 or CD8 class. Log10-transformed breadth and depth values were compared by one-way ANOVA with Sidak's multiple comparisons tests. Sourced from immuneACCESS, this table was stored by TCRdb with only in-frame sequences that have V and J called. A share of the clones is absent; for the studies checked, an unresolved V gene accounts for under half, and the remainder has no known explanation. V and J calls and clone size come straight from that table; D and trimming were deduced from the DNA. Within this sample are around 160,000 clones, with roughly nine tenths of them counted one time only. The ten most abundant clones make up 5.1% of the sample.

What the authors observed across the whole study: CD4 TCRs associated with the vaccine covered the entire spike protein, and the dominant responses were in regions 160-218 and 743-854. Conclusions about previously exposed vaccinees are limited, since just a handful of AZD1222 recipients were seropositive for SARS-CoV-2 at baseline. Epitopes outside the regions mutated in the B.1.351 and B.1.1.7 variants were reportedly recognized by nearly half of the unique spike-specific TCRs. A significant rise in spike-specific TCR breadth and depth was observed after two AZD1222 doses relative to day 0 and relative to MenACWY recipients. No day 14 peak-response samples were available, so repertoires were characterized only after the peak T cell response. The 56-69-year group was small, and its depth increase did not reach significance, likely because of low power. Participants were mostly white British, with more females than males. The authors suggested clonal diversity may have been underestimated.

The sample's time point label is to be understood as: baseline before first vaccination. Vaccinee samples were obtained from the UK trials COV001 and COV002, which included a single-blind randomized controlled phase 2/3 trial of AZD1222 (ChAdOx1 nCoV-19) in healthy adults. For TCRbeta chain sequencing, PBMC samples from trial participants were taken at day 0 and at day 28 after the second dose. As regards this clone: Its specific antigen is unknown. No clone much larger than this one lies a single base away; base qualities are absent.

Spanning cysteine to phenylalanine, the CDR3 consists of 17 amino acids. The CDR3 DNA has 51 bases and is translated from base 1. Deletion took 10 bases off V and 5 bases off J, with a span of 27 bases between the germline ends. CDR1 and CDR2 (ENHRY, SYGVKD) derive from the germline V gene. The receptor was isolated from an adult in good health. The sequence joins TRBV10-3 to TRBJ1-5; TRBD1 is possibly the D segment (6 matching bases). The specimen was peripheral blood, collected on day 0 of AZD1222 vaccination. The CDR3 amino acid sequence is: CATSSSPSGVGHQPQHF. The DNA sequence is as follows: TGTGCCACCTCGTCCTCCCCTTCAGGGGTCGGTCATCAGCCCCAGCATTTT.